This TCR beta chain came from a study of blood T cell repertoires in COVID-19 (TCRdb year 2020). Background for the entire study: Collaborator samples came from the United States, Italy and Spain and covered acute and convalescent phases of COVID-19. The material from the prospective study consisted of cDNA or gDNA derived from T cells, B-cell-depleted T cells, or PBMCs. Subjects who had been exposed to COVID-19, were actively infected with it, or had recovered from it provided the deeply sampled blood TCRbeta repertoires that made up the dataset. The repertoires were released in a freely available public database meant as a resource for research on the immune response to SARS-CoV-2. The samples were drawn from the first 160 participants of the ongoing ImmuneRACE study and from over a thousand subjects provided by 6 global collaborators. Nearly every sample came with metadata listing a de-identified subject ID, COVID-19 status, age in years and sex. Where available, HLA class I and class II types were taken from metadata supplied by the sample provider and were not determined by assay-based typing.

This clone was counted only a few times. The specificity of this receptor is unknown. Per-base qualities were not stored, and no clone one base away is much larger. The CDR3 covers 13 residues, taking in both the cysteine and the phenylalanine. The retained sequence is limited to the CDR3, 39 bases, with the frame set at the first base. The germline V end is reduced by 5 bases and the J end by 8 bases; junction bases left unmatched: 5. Samples from volunteer blood donors who had recovered from COVID-19 were contributed by a second Seattle source. Whole blood was collected in K2EDTA tubes by collaborating institutions according to the institutions' own protocols. For TCRbeta analysis, collaborators shipped samples as frozen whole blood, isolated PBMCs, or DNA extracted from either of those sample types. Broad study findings and their caveats: The amount of clinical and demographic metadata varied by source and participant and was provided uncurated.

TCRbeta CDR3 regions were amplified from genomic DNA by means of the immunoSEQ Assay, a bias-controlled multiplex PCR. On the authors' methods: Within the assay, amplification of reference gene primers was used to estimate how many nucleated cells each sample contained. To quantify the absolute abundance of each unique TCRbeta CDR3 rearrangement, sequence reads were collapsed and filtered. For each sample, productive Simpson clonality was calculated as the square root of Simpson's diversity index over productive rearrangements. TCRdb obtained this table from immuneACCESS and retained in-frame rearrangements with V and J assigned. These tables miss some clones; where compared with another copy, unresolved V genes account for less than half of the shortfall, and the remainder is unexplained. For V, J and clone size, that table is used; D and trimming come from the DNA. Present in this sample are around 150,000 clones, approximately 82% of which were seen just once. The ten most abundant clones make up 10% to 11% of the sample.

This chain is built from TRBV12-3 or TRBV12-4 and TRBJ1-4; 7 central nucleotides agree with TRBD1. This clonotype was obtained from a man aged 55 to 70 who had recovered from COVID-19. The sample taken for sequencing was peripheral blood. The nucleotide sequence reads as follows: TGTGCCAGCAGTCCCGGACAGGTGGAAAAACTGTTTTTT. Its protein reads: CASSPGQVEKLFF.